The 21 T cell receptor beta chains reported below all come from one sample, sequenced in a study of cytomegalovirus exposure and HLA in healthy donors. The PCR contained 60 Vbeta and 13 Jbeta primers. Clones were sequenced by immunoSEQ multiplex PCR, and TCRdb holds only the in-frame ones, with some missing. The repertoire holds approximately 74,000 clones, 70% to 85% seen once, with around 7% in the top ten. Sequencing was carried out using PBMCs. All receptors come from a woman aged 40 to 50 in good health and CMV-seronegative.

The chain uses TRBV2 and TRBJ2-5; TRBD2 might be the D (5 bases). This CDR3 has 14 residues. Germline CDR1 reads SNHLY; CDR2 reads FYNNEI. The V and J ends lost 7 bases and 0 bases respectively, with 12 bases between them. The CDR3 region is CASTANGNQETQYF. The CDR3 region has the DNA TGTGCCAGCACCGCGAACGGGAACCAAGAGACCCAGTACTTC.

This chain connects TRBV7-9 to TRBJ2-7; 11 nucleotides agree with TRBD2. The J segment lost 4 bases and the V segment lost 1 base, leaving 9 bases of the junction unmatched. Germline values: CDR1 SEHNR, CDR2 FQNEAQ (reference sequence). The CDR3 sequence is 17 residues long. CDR3 in DNA: TGTGCCAGCAGCTTAGGAATACCGGGACTAGCGGAATACGAGCAGTACTTC. This sequence encodes CASSLGIPGLAEYEQYF.

This clone was recorded a few times. The chain employs TRBV5-1 and TRBJ2-5; TRBD1 aligns across 9 bases. Germline trimming cut 0 bases from V and 10 bases from J; bases unmatched to any gene: 7. This CDR3 spans 14 amino acids. The germline gives CDR1 SGHRS, CDR2 YFSETQ. The CDR3 sequence: CASSLEGQDRGQYF. CDR3 in DNA: TGCGCCAGCAGCTTGGAGGGCCAGGACAGGGGCCAGTACTTC. The full variable domain, in which reference TRBV5-1 and TRBJ2-5 provide the parts outside the CDR3, is KAGVTQTPRYLIKTRGQQVTLSCSPISGHRSVSWYQQTPGQGLQFLFEYFSETQRNKGNFPGRFSGRQFSNSRSEMNVSTLELGDSALYLCASSLEGQDRGQYFGPGTRLLVL.

This chain links TRBV27 with TRBJ1-1; TRBD1 agrees at 11 bases. The CDR3 contains 16 residues. Trimming took 7 bases from V and 1 from J; bases not matched to a gene: 8. The V gene's germline CDR1 is MNHEY and CDR2 SMNVEV (reference sequence). The CDR3 spells CASIPRTGGPNTEAFF. CDR3 coding DNA: TGTGCCAGCATCCCAAGGACAGGGGGCCCGAACACTGAAGCTTTCTTT.

The rearrangement links TRBV30 to TRBJ2-3, with D possibly TRBD2 on 5 matching bases. The CDR3 is made up of 15 amino acids. From germline, CDR1 is GTSNPN and CDR2 SVGIG (reference sequence). The V end was cut by 3 bases, the J end by 6 bases, with 19 bases between. CDR3 bases: TGTGCCTGGAGCCCCGGGGTAGTCCTGGGGGATACGCAGTATTTT. Its protein product is CAWSPGVVLGDTQYF.

This clone was counted a single time. V and J are TRBV29-1 and TRBJ1-1; 7 bases fit TRBD1. CDR1 SQVTM and CDR2 ANQGSEA come from the germline V gene. J lost 2 bases, V lost 7 bases, and 7 bases had no gene match. CDR3 size: 13 residues. CDR3 sequence (DNA): TGCAGCGCTATGACAGGGATTAACACTGAAGCTTTCTTT. Encoded protein: CSAMTGINTEAFF.

J is TRBJ1-1 and V is TRBV14, with D possibly being TRBD1 (5 bases). Germline V lookup: CDR1 SGHDN, CDR2 FVKESK. This CDR3 contains 14 residues. With 3 bases removed from V and 4 bases from J, the gap between germline ends came to 12 bases. CDR3 in DNA: TGTGCCAGCAGCCATCGGGGGAAGGGCACTGAAGCTTTCTTT. It yields the protein CASSHRGKGTEAFF.

The rearrangement joins TRBV7-2 to TRBJ1-1, with D maybe TRBD1 (5 bases). Trimming shortened V by 3 bases and J by 8 bases, and 13 bases separated the two germline ends. This CDR3 is 13 amino acids long. The germline gives CDR1 SGHTA, CDR2 FQGNSA. Written as DNA, the CDR3 is TGTGCCAGCAGCTTCTCAGACGGGGGGGAAGCTTTCTTT. This gives the protein CASSFSDGGEAFF.

This clone was recorded only once. The chain links TRBV2 to TRBJ2-2; a weak D match, TRBD2 (5 bases). The CDR3 consists of 16 residues. The V end lost 6 bases, the J end lost 5 bases, and 19 bases lay between the germline ends. Per the germline V gene, CDR1 is SNHLY and CDR2 is FYNNEI. CDR3 sequence reads: CASSRLRAGLTGELFF. The DNA of the CDR3 is TGTGCCAGCAGCCGACTCCGGGCGGGTTTGACCGGGGAGCTGTTTTTT.

J is TRBJ1-1 and V is TRBV7-2; no clear D gene. V lost 4 bases and J 0 bases, leaving 9 bases between the germline ends. The CDR3 extends over 14 amino acids. Germline CDR1 reads SGHTA; CDR2 reads FQGNSA. CDR3 nucleotides: TGTGCCAGCAGCTCACAGCTTATGAACACTGAAGCTTTCTTT. Translating it yields CASSSQLMNTEAFF.

This clone was counted only a few times. The chain joins TRBV4-1 to TRBJ1-2, with 8 bases lining up with TRBD1. The CDR3 runs 15 residues. Germline CDR1 is MGHRA and CDR2 is YSYEKL. Trimming took 3 bases from V and 8 from J; bases not matched to a gene: 11. The CDR3 region is CASSHPGQASRGYTF. CDR3 in DNA: TGCGCCAGCAGCCATCCGGGACAGGCAAGTCGCGGCTACACCTTC.

The rearrangement links TRBV7-9 to TRBJ2-7, with TRBD2 matching over 7 bases. V lost 7 bases, J lost 3 bases, and 6 bases stayed unmatched. Per the germline V gene, CDR1 is SEHNR and CDR2 is FQNEAQ (reference sequence). The CDR3 runs to 13 residues. CDR3 in DNA: TGTGCCAGCACCAAAGCGGGGAGCTACGAGCAGTACTTC. Encoded protein: CASTKAGSYEQYF.

The rearrangement links TRBV5-6 to TRBJ2-1, with no clear D. Trimming took 5 bases from V and 9 from J, leaving 15 bases between them. Germline assignment: CDR1 SGHDT and CDR2 YYEEEE. There are 13 residues in the CDR3. Here the CDR3 reads CASRMESSTEQFF. CDR3 nucleotide sequence: TGTGCCAGCAGAATGGAGTCTAGTACTGAGCAGTTCTTC. The whole variable domain, filled in from reference TRBV5-6 and TRBJ2-1, reads DAGVTQSPTHLIKTRGQQVTLRCSPKSGHDTVSWYQQALGQGPQFIFQYYEEEERQRGNFPDRFSGHQFPNYSSELNVNALLLGDSALYLCASRMESSTEQFFGPGTRLTVL.

There are a few counts of this clone. The chain employs TRBV7-9 and TRBJ1-5; D is uncertain. CDR3 length: 14 amino acids. The ends were cut back, 3 bases at V and 1 base at J, with 7 bases in the middle. Germline V gene data show CDR1 as SEHNR and CDR2 as FQNEAQ (reference sequence). As DNA, the CDR3 is TGTGCCAGCAGCTTGCGGGGAAGCAATCAGCCCCAGCATTTT. This gives the protein CASSLRGSNQPQHF.

The chain has TRBV11-2 and TRBJ2-1, with TRBD2 matching over 13 bases. CDR3 length: 14 residues. The germline V gene has CDR1 SGHAT and CDR2 FQNNGV. V trimming: 5 bases; J trimming: 8 bases; junction bases outside the gene matches: 3. The CDR3 DNA reads TGTGCCAGCAGCCTCGGGACTAGCGGGGATGAGCAGTTCTTC. Its translation: CASSLGTSGDEQFF. The full variable domain, with the rest looked up from reference TRBV11-2 and TRBJ2-1, is EAGVAQSPRYKIIEKRQSVAFWCNPISGHATLYWYQQILGQGPKLLIQFQNNGVVDDSQLPKDRFSAERLKGVDSTLKIQPAKLEDSAVYLCASSLGTSGDEQFFGPGTRLTVL.

The chain employs TRBV6-6 and TRBJ1-5; 7 positions match TRBD1. The CDR3 contains 15 residues. Germline CDR1 is MNHNY and CDR2 is SVGAGI (reference sequence). The ends lost 0 bases at V and 5 bases at J; junction bases unmatched: 4. This CDR3 reads CASSYSTGEDQPQHF. The CDR3 DNA reads TGTGCCAGCAGTTACTCTACAGGGGAGGATCAGCCCCAGCATTTT.

The gene calls are TRBV2 and TRBJ1-5; 7 bases align to TRBD1. The J segment lost 3 bases and the V segment lost 6 bases, leaving 8 bases of the junction unmatched. The CDR3 has 15 residues. CDR1 and CDR2 from the germline V gene are SNHLY and FYNNEI. The CDR3, as DNA: TGTGCCAGCAGCGTCGACAGGGTACCCAATCAGCCCCAGCATTTT. Encoded protein: CASSVDRVPNQPQHF.

The rearrangement uses TRBV19 and TRBJ2-7, with 7 nucleotides matching TRBD1. V was clipped by 4 bases and J by 9 bases; unmatched bases: 12. This CDR3 has 14 amino acids. Germline loops: CDR1 LNHDA, CDR2 SQIVND (reference sequence). For the CDR3, the DNA is TGTGCCAGTAGTAGACAGGGTAGTCACGTAGGGCAGTACTTC. Translated: CASSRQGSHVGQYF.

This sequence joins TRBV2 and TRBJ2-7; 7 nucleotides line up with TRBD1. With V trimmed by 6 bases and J by 7 bases, 6 bases remained unmatched. This CDR3 region has 12 residues. The germline V gene has CDR1 SNHLY and CDR2 FYNNEI. DNA of the CDR3: TGTGCCAGCAGAGGGGGCGGGCTGGAGCAGTACTTC. Amino acid sequence: CASRGGGLEQYF.

The chain joins TRBV5-8 to TRBJ2-3; 15 bases line up with TRBD2. Germline assignment: CDR1 SGHTS and CDR2 YDEGEE. After removal of 4 bases from V and 6 bases from J, the junction contained 9 bases not matched to a gene. The CDR3 runs to 17 residues. CDR3 amino acids: CASSPGLAGGGHDTQYF. The CDR3 bases are TGTGCCAGCAGCCCAGGACTAGCGGGAGGGGGACATGATACGCAGTATTTT.

This chain connects TRBV10-2 to TRBJ2-3; D may be TRBD2 (5 bases). Looked up from germline, CDR1 is WSHSY and CDR2 is SAAADI. The length of the CDR3 is 13 residues. V gave up 10 bases and J gave up 0 bases, with 11 bases separating them. The CDR3 DNA reads TGCGCCATCGGGGTTCCGAGCACAGATACGCAGTATTTT. It translates to CAIGVPSTDTQYF.